The 25 T cell receptor beta chains in this list originate from one sample, sequenced in a study of shared clonotypes between healthy human individuals. Only in-frame clones appear in the TCRdb table, and some are missing; sequencing was by immunoSEQ multiplex PCR. The sample shows millions of clones, roughly nine tenths of them seen only once. Sequences were obtained from naive CD4+ T cells sorted from blood. This sample's subset: CD45RA+ positively selected. Every receptor here comes from a man aged 18 to 35 in good health.

The V call is TRBV30, the J call TRBJ1-6; the D gene is possibly TRBD1 (6 bases). The CDR3 contains 15 residues. Trimming took 2 bases from V and 10 from J, leaving 18 bases between them. CDR1 is GTSNPN, CDR2 SVGIG, per germline (reference sequence). The CDR3 coding sequence is TGTGCCTGGAGTCATACTCAGGGGCTTGTCTCACCCCTCCACTTT. Encoded protein: CAWSHTQGLVSPLHF.

A single count supports this clone. V is TRBV19 and J is TRBJ1-5; 8 nucleotides agree with TRBD1. V trimming: 5 bases; J trimming: 3 bases; junction bases outside the gene matches: 9. From germline, CDR1 is LNHDA and CDR2 SQIVND (reference sequence). This CDR3 is built from 16 residues. The CDR3 DNA follows: TGTGCCAGTAGTTACCTCAGGGGGCAGGTCAATCAGCCCCAGCATTTT. Its translation: CASSYLRGQVNQPQHF. The variable domain in full, with the rest retrieved from reference TRBV19 and TRBJ1-5, is DGGITQSPKYLFRKEGQNVTLSCEQNLNHDAMYWYRQDPGQGLRLIYYSQIVNDFQKGDIAEGYSVSREKKESFPLTVTSAQKNPTAFYLCASSYLRGQVNQPQHFGDGTRLSIL.

This sequence joins TRBV5-5 and TRBJ1-1, with 8 bases matching TRBD1. Germline values: CDR1 SGHKS, CDR2 YYEKEE (reference sequence). CDR3 length: 14 residues. J was trimmed by 7 bases and V by 4 bases; bases with no gene match: 9. CDR3 amino acids: CASSRTGWGFEAFF. The DNA for the CDR3 is TGTGCCAGCAGCAGGACAGGGTGGGGTTTTGAAGCTTTCTTT.

This clone appeared a single time. This chain joins TRBV7-2 and TRBJ1-2; D gene ambiguous. The CDR3 has 13 amino acids. Trimming shortened V by 5 bases and J by 3 bases, and 10 bases separated the two germline ends. Germline loops: CDR1 SGHTA, CDR2 FQGNSA. The CDR3, as DNA: TGTGCCAGCAGCCCAAGGCCCGACTATGGCTACACCTTC. Protein product: CASSPRPDYGYTF.

J is TRBJ1-2 and V is TRBV2; no clear D. The CDR3 sequence is 16 residues long. Per the germline V gene, CDR1 is SNHLY and CDR2 is FYNNEI. V lost 8 bases, J lost 2 bases, and 21 bases lay in between. The CDR3 region has the DNA TGTGCCAGCCACCCCCGGGCAGGAGGTTCAAACTATGGCTACACCTTC. As protein: CASHPRAGGSNYGYTF.

As to this clone: Within the sample, other DNA sequences also encode this same CDR3. The chain has TRBV11-2 and TRBJ2-1; D is uncertain. The V gene lost 5 bases and the J gene lost 9 bases, with 8 bases spanning the gap. The CDR3 is 11 amino acids. Germline CDR1 is SGHAT and CDR2 is FQNNGV. In DNA form, the CDR3 reads TGTGCCAGCAGCCCTAGTATTGAGCAGTTCTTC. It codes for CASSPSIEQFF.

The rearrangement joins TRBV18 to TRBJ1-1; a weak D match, TRBD1 (6 bases). V shed 3 bases and J shed 3 bases, with 14 bases lying between them. The CDR3 has 15 residues. Germline CDR1 and CDR2: KGHSH and LQKENI. CDR3 coding DNA: TGTGCCAGCTCACCCCTCTACTCAGGGGACACTGAAGCTTTCTTT. It yields the protein CASSPLYSGDTEAFF.

The chain couples TRBV6-1 to TRBJ2-5, with a tentative D call TRBD1 (8 bases). The germline V and J ends were trimmed by 3 bases and 5 bases, with 16 bases remaining between them. The CDR3 has 15 amino acids. CDR1 MNHNS and CDR2 SASEGT come from the germline V gene. The CDR3 sequence: CASSDDRGGPETQYF. CDR3 sequence (DNA): TGTGCCAGCAGTGACGACAGGGGAGGGCCGGAGACCCAGTACTTC.

The chain carries TRBV11-2 and TRBJ2-1, with a weak D call TRBD2 (5 bases). Trimming left V 6 bases short and J 0 bases short, with 12 bases between. The CDR3 runs to 15 residues. The germline V gene encodes CDR1 SGHAT and CDR2 FQNNGV. Written as DNA, the CDR3 is TGTGCCAGCAGGAGACGGGGAAGCTCCTACAATGAGCAGTTCTTC. Its translation: CASRRRGSSYNEQFF.

About this clone: Within the sample, other DNA sequences also encode this same CDR3. This chain links TRBV5-1 with TRBJ2-5, with TRBD1 as a possible D gene (5 bases). The V and J ends lost 0 bases and 0 bases respectively, with 9 bases between them. The CDR3 totals 15 residues. Germline V lookup: CDR1 SGHRS, CDR2 YFSETQ. CDR3 nucleotides: TGCGCCAGCAGCTTGGGTCAGGGCTACCAAGAGACCCAGTACTTC. This codes for CASSLGQGYQETQYF.

The chain uses TRBV7-3 and TRBJ1-5; no clear D gene. This CDR3 region has 13 residues. The ends were cut back, 5 bases at V and 4 bases at J, with 9 bases in the middle. Germline values: CDR1 SGHTA, CDR2 FQGTGA. CDR3 nucleotides: TGTGCCAGCAGCCAACAGCCGAATCAGCCCCAGCATTTT. Translating gives CASSQQPNQPQHF.

The chain carries TRBV19 and TRBJ2-7; 9 nucleotides line up with TRBD2. Losses at the gene ends were 4 bases for V and 0 bases for J; bases not matched to a gene: 7. CDR3 length: 16 amino acids. The germline V gene has CDR1 LNHDA and CDR2 SQIVND (reference sequence). Here the CDR3 DNA reads TGTGCCAGTAGTACCTATAGCGGGAGAAGCTCCTACGAGCAGTACTTC. This encodes CASSTYSGRSSYEQYF.

This chain connects TRBV15 to TRBJ2-7, with D uncertain. This CDR3 contains 15 residues. V dropped 0 bases and J dropped 0 bases, with 9 bases sitting between them. Germline V gene sequence: CDR1 LNHNV, CDR2 YYDKDF (reference sequence). This chain's CDR3 is CATSRDLVDSYEQYF. CDR3 DNA sequence: TGTGCCACCAGCAGAGATCTTGTAGACTCCTACGAGCAGTACTTC.

The V call is TRBV11-1, the J call TRBJ1-2; 7 bases line up with TRBD1. Per the germline V gene, CDR1 is SGHAT and CDR2 is FQDESV (reference sequence). The V segment lost 5 bases and the J segment 7 bases; nucleotides outside the gene matches: 13. There are 15 residues in the CDR3. CDR3 sequence: CASSHQFGGGGGYTF. In DNA form, the CDR3 reads TGTGCCAGCAGCCACCAATTTGGAGGGGGCGGTGGCTACACCTTC.

This clone appeared a few times. Other DNA sequences in the sample encode the same CDR3. The J gene is TRBJ1-1, the V gene TRBV10-3, with 8 positions matching TRBD1. CDR1 ENHRY and CDR2 SYGVKD come from the germline V gene. The CDR3 has 13 amino acids. Germline trimming cut 6 bases from V and 5 bases from J; bases unmatched to any gene: 5. CDR3 amino acids: CAISDRGGTEAFF. Written as DNA, the CDR3 is TGTGCCATCAGCGACAGGGGAGGGACTGAAGCTTTCTTT.

This chain uses TRBV18 with TRBJ1-1; TRBD1 might be the D (5 bases). Germline V gene lookup returns CDR1 KGHSH and CDR2 LQKENI. V gave up 2 bases and J gave up 11 bases, with 21 bases separating them. The CDR3 length is 15 residues. The CDR3 DNA follows: TGTGCCAGCTCACCATTTCCATCGTCGTGGGGGGGTGCTTTCTTT. Its translation: CASSPFPSSWGGAFF.

With regard to this clone: At one end the junction does not follow the germline gene, possibly because of a read error. The chain combines TRBV5-6 with TRBJ2-3; no firm D call. The CDR3 is 12 amino acids. The germline gives CDR1 SGHDT, CDR2 YYEEEE. The CDR3 bases are TGTGCCAGCAGCTTTGGGAACAGTGCCGGTCTTTTT. Amino acids: CASSFGNSAGLF.

J is TRBJ1-6 and V is TRBV7-2, with D maybe TRBD1 (5 bases). Trimming removed 4 bases from V and 7 bases from J, with 11 bases in between. The CDR3 has 14 amino acids. CDR1 SGHTA and CDR2 FQGNSA come from the germline V gene. The chain's CDR3 is CASSSDISNSPLHF. The DNA for the CDR3 is TGTGCCAGCAGCTCGGACATATCCAATTCACCCCTCCACTTT.

The V call is TRBV18, the J call TRBJ2-2; 7 bases match TRBD2. The V gene end was trimmed by 5 bases and the J gene end by 4 bases; junction bases not matched to a gene: 10. The CDR3 length is 16 residues. Germline V gene sequence: CDR1 KGHSH, CDR2 LQKENI. In DNA, the CDR3 is TGTGCCAGCTCATACGACGGGAGGTTGGGCACCGGGGAGCTGTTTTTT. Residues: CASSYDGRLGTGELFF. Based on the CDR3 plus reference TRBV18 and TRBJ2-2, the full variable domain is NAGVMQNPRHLVRRRGQEARLRCSPMKGHSHVYWYRQLPEEGLKFMVYLQKENIIDESGMPKERFSAEFPKEGPSILRIQQVVRGDSAAYFCASSYDGRLGTGELFFGEGSRLTVL.

The chain is built from TRBV7-2 and TRBJ2-1, with D possibly being TRBD2 (6 bases). From germline, CDR1 is SGHTA and CDR2 FQGNSA. CDR3 length equals 15 residues. Trimming pared 6 bases from V and 7 bases from J, leaving 19 bases between. CDR3 loop: CASRFAGGNQNEQFF. The CDR3 nucleotides read TGTGCCAGCAGGTTCGCTGGCGGGAATCAAAATGAGCAGTTCTTC.

The chain has TRBV7-2 and TRBJ2-7; TRBD1 agrees at 12 bases. The CDR3 loop spans 15 amino acids. Germline V lookup: CDR1 SGHTA, CDR2 FQGNSA. J lost 2 bases, V lost 5 bases, and 4 bases had no gene match. CDR3 sequence: CASSTGQGATYEQYF. The CDR3 nucleotides read TGTGCCAGCAGCACGGGACAGGGGGCGACCTACGAGCAGTACTTC.

This chain's CDR3 is CASSLGTSGVDYNEQFF. The CDR3 DNA is TGCGCCAGCAGCCTAGGGACTAGCGGAGTAGACTACAATGAGCAGTTCTTC. This chain uses TRBV5-1 with TRBJ2-1; 11 bases are a match to TRBD2. The CDR3 totals 17 residues. V shed 4 bases, J shed 3 bases, and the junction held 9 bases outside the gene matches. Germline V gene data show CDR1 as SGHRS and CDR2 as YFSETQ.

The chain combines TRBV2 with TRBJ2-7; 7 nucleotides align to TRBD1. Per germline, CDR1 SNHLY and CDR2 FYNNEI. V shed 7 bases, J shed 4 bases, and the junction held 10 bases outside the gene matches. The CDR3 is 14 residues long. The CDR3 sequence is CASKEGAPVYEQYF. The CDR3 DNA reads TGTGCCAGCAAAGAGGGGGCCCCTGTTTACGAGCAGTACTTC.

In this sample, this clone turned up once. Additional DNA sequences in this sample encode the identical CDR3. V is TRBV7-2 and J is TRBJ2-3; 9 bases agree with TRBD2. Germline V gene lookup returns CDR1 SGHTA and CDR2 FQGNSA. V gave up 2 bases and J gave up 3 bases; unmatched junction bases: 3. The CDR3 contains 15 residues. CDR3 DNA: TGTGCCAGCAGCTTACCGACTAGCGGAACAGATACGCAGTATTTT. Its translation: CASSLPTSGTDTQYF.

Concerning this clone: This sample also contains other DNA sequences that code for the same CDR3. The chain recombines TRBV7-9 with TRBJ1-2; the match to TRBD1 covers 8 bases. The CDR3 sequence is 14 residues long. The V gene's germline CDR1 is SEHNR and CDR2 FQNEAQ (reference sequence). The junction had 5 bases not matched to a gene; V was cut back by 1 base and J by 7 bases. The CDR3: CASSLGQGARGYTF. Here the CDR3 DNA reads TGTGCCAGCAGCTTAGGCCAGGGGGCCCGTGGCTACACCTTC.